The source of this T cell receptor (beta chain) is a study of Graves' ophthalmopathy and Graves' hyperthyroidism. V lost 6 bases, J lost 0 bases, and 15 bases lay in between. Germline CDR1 and CDR2: SGHVS and FQNEAQ. The CDR3 covers 15 residues. This clonotype has at least ten counts. Amplifying from RNA transcripts, the study obtained TCR beta CDR3 regions. First-round RT-PCR relied on HTBI primers, and a second-round multiplex PCR came next. TCRdb reprocessed the multiplex PCR reads via MiXCR and lists one record per CDR3 protein. The sample includes roughly 350,000 distinct CDR3 sequences, roughly a sixth seen only once; the top ten take roughly 2.3%.

This chain connects TRBV7-8 to TRBJ2-7; D perhaps matches TRBD1 (6 bases). Sequences were obtained from peripheral blood. This TCR was recovered from an adult woman with stable Graves' hyperthyroidism. In nucleotides, the CDR3 is TGTGCCAGCAGTCTACAGGGACACCCCTCCTACGAGCAGTACTTC. Its protein product is CASSLQGHPSYEQYF.